The entry below gives a single T cell receptor beta chain sequence along with its context. Its antigen remains unknown. Measured with immunoSEQ multiplex PCR; TCRdb has only the in-frame clones, and not every one. The table shows 85,000 to 130,000 clones, with 88% occurring only once. The germline V gene has CDR1 KGHDR and CDR2 SFDVKD. The CDR3 covers 15 residues. V lost 3 bases, J lost 8 bases, and 16 bases lay in between. The entry originates in a study of T cell responses to AZD1222 COVID-19 vaccine. For the study at large: Analysis merged second doses at about 4 or about 12 weeks.

Points from the study as a whole: Females made up more of the donors, who were largely white British, and clonal diversity may have come out too low. Mapped onto spike, vaccine-associated CD4 TCRs spanned it and were dominant at 160-218 and 743-854. Increases in Spike-specific TCR breadth and depth were seen after two AZD1222 doses.

Material: peripheral blood, obtained on day 0 of AZD1222 vaccination. This chain connects TRBV24-1 to TRBJ2-1; TRBD2 is a possible D gene (5 bases). This TCR was recovered from an adult in good health. The CDR3 bases are TGTGCCACCAGTGATCGGACGAGGGTTGGAGATGAGCAGTTCTTC. This encodes CATSDRTRVGDEQFF.